The 14 T cell receptor beta chains presented below share a single source sample, sequenced in a study of OX40 agonist ivuxolimab in advanced cancers. Measured with immunoSEQ multiplex PCR; TCRdb has only the in-frame clones, and not every one. This table has 70,000 to 85,000 clones, around 85% appearing once. The material was CD4+ or CD8+ T cells sorted from blood, obtained in a trial of the OX40 agonist ivuxolimab. The source of these receptors is an adult with an advanced solid tumor such as melanoma, head and neck, liver or kidney cancer.

This chain connects TRBV6-6 to TRBJ1-3, with a tentative D call TRBD1 (6 bases). CDR3 length: 15 residues. V dropped 10 bases and J dropped 0 bases, with 16 bases sitting between them. CDR1 is MNHNY and CDR2 is SVGAGI in the germline V gene (reference sequence). CDR3 loop: CATCIDRNSGNTIYF. CDR3 DNA sequence: TGTGCCACGTGCATAGACAGGAACTCTGGAAACACCATATATTTT.

The chain carries TRBV30 and TRBJ1-1, with 7 bases aligning to TRBD1. Germline CDR1 is GTSNPN and CDR2 is SVGIG (reference sequence). This CDR3 comprises 15 residues. Trimming took 3 bases from V and 1 from J; bases not matched to a gene: 8. The CDR3 is CAWRKDRIQNTEAFF. The CDR3 DNA reads TGTGCCTGGAGGAAGGACAGGATTCAGAACACTGAAGCTTTCTTT.

The chain couples TRBV6-5 to TRBJ2-5; TRBD2 aligns across 8 bases. Unmatched junction bases numbered 1, after V lost 6 bases and J lost 1 base. The germline V gene has CDR1 MNHEY and CDR2 SVGAGI. The CDR3 contains 13 residues. The CDR3 spells CASRRGGQETQYF. CDR3 DNA sequence: TGTGCCAGCAGACGGGGGGGCCAAGAGACCCAGTACTTC.

The chain joins TRBV5-1 to TRBJ1-6; no definite D call. Deletions cut 4 bases from V and 8 bases from J, with 13 bases between. There are 14 residues in the CDR3. Germline V gene data show CDR1 as SGHRS and CDR2 as YFSETQ. The CDR3 loop reads CASSPRRLDSPLHF. The CDR3 coding sequence is TGCGCCAGCAGCCCCAGACGCTTAGATTCACCCCTCCACTTT.

J is TRBJ1-1 and V is TRBV6-5; 8 positions agree with TRBD1. This CDR3 has 15 residues. J gave up 6 bases and V 5 bases, and 11 bases lay outside the gene matches. Germline lookup yields CDR1 MNHEY and CDR2 SVGAGI. As DNA, the CDR3 is TGTGCCAGCAGTGCCCAGACAGGGGCGAAAGCTGAAGCTTTCTTT. It yields the protein CASSAQTGAKAEAFF.

The CDR3 spells CASSLRGSYNEQFF. The CDR3 DNA reads TGTGCCAGCAGCCTTCGGGGCTCCTACAATGAGCAGTTCTTC. V is TRBV9 and J is TRBJ2-1; D possibly corresponds to TRBD2 (5 bases). V lost 4 bases and J lost 0, with 8 bases in between. The CDR3 has 14 residues. Looked up from germline, CDR1 is SGDLS and CDR2 is YYNGEE. The full variable domain, its missing parts supplied by reference TRBV9 and TRBJ2-1, is DSGVTQTPKHLITATGQRVTLRCSPRSGDLSVYWYQQSLDQGLQFLIQYYNGEERAKGNILERFSAQQFPDLHSELNLSSLELGDSALYFCASSLRGSYNEQFFGPGTRLTVL.

This chain uses TRBV6-1 with TRBJ1-4; D may be TRBD1 (6 bases). V lost 6 bases and J 4 bases, leaving 15 bases between the germline ends. This CDR3 region has 15 residues. In germline, CDR1 is MNHNS, CDR2 SASEGT. CDR3 DNA: TGTGCCAGCAGCCCAAGGGGGGTTCTTAATGAAAAACTGTTTTTT. Protein sequence: CASSPRGVLNEKLFF.

The chain joins TRBV9 to TRBJ2-3, with TRBD2 identical over 7 bases. CDR1 is SGDLS, CDR2 YYNGEE, per germline. After removal of 3 bases from V and 0 bases from J, the junction contained 4 bases not matched to a gene. The CDR3 loop spans 15 amino acids. This CDR3 is CASSGGSVSTDTQYF. CDR3 bases: TGTGCCAGCAGCGGCGGGAGCGTTAGCACAGATACGCAGTATTTT.

The chain recombines TRBV5-4 with TRBJ2-1; D gene ambiguous. Deletions cut 4 bases from V and 7 bases from J, with 12 bases between. The germline V gene has CDR1 SGHNT and CDR2 YYREEE (reference sequence). The CDR3 covers 13 residues. The CDR3 DNA follows: TGTGCCAGCAGCACGCCATATAGGAATGAGCAGTTCTTC. Translated, it gives CASSTPYRNEQFF.

A remark on this clone: The junction does not match germline at one end; this may be a read error. The rearrangement joins TRBV18 to TRBJ2-7; D is unresolved. Germline-derived CDR1 and CDR2 are KGHSH and LQKENI. This CDR3 has 14 residues. CDR3 bases: TGTGCCGGCTCACCAGCCGGACGGAATTACGAGCAGTACTTC. It translates to CAGSPAGRNYEQYF.

The rearrangement uses TRBV7-8 and TRBJ2-7; possibly TRBD2 for D (6 bases). The V end lost 5 bases, the J end lost 2 bases, and 19 bases lay between the germline ends. Per germline, CDR1 SGHVS and CDR2 FQNEAQ. This CDR3 has 16 amino acids. CDR3: CASSALGLNSAYEQYF. The CDR3 coding sequence is TGTGCCAGCAGCGCCCTGGGACTTAACTCGGCCTACGAGCAGTACTTC.

This sequence joins TRBV28 and TRBJ2-1; D unresolved. The CDR3 loop spans 12 amino acids. Germline loops: CDR1 MDHEN, CDR2 SYDVKM. The V gene lost 8 bases and the J gene lost 0 bases, with 5 bases spanning the gap. CDR3 region: CASRTSYNEQFF. In DNA, the CDR3 is TGTGCCAGCCGCACCTCCTACAATGAGCAGTTCTTC.

The chain has TRBV11-2 and TRBJ1-3, with D unresolved. The CDR3 sequence is 14 residues long. Germline V gives CDR1 SGHAT, CDR2 FQNNGV. With 2 bases removed from V and 0 bases from J, the gap between germline ends came to 5 bases. The CDR3 DNA sequence: TGTGCCAGCAGCTTACCCCTCTCTGGAAACACCATATATTTT. Protein: CASSLPLSGNTIYF. The entire variable domain, with the rest obtained from reference TRBV11-2 and TRBJ1-3, is as follows: EAGVAQSPRYKIIEKRQSVAFWCNPISGHATLYWYQQILGQGPKLLIQFQNNGVVDDSQLPKDRFSAERLKGVDSTLKIQPAKLEDSAVYLCASSLPLSGNTIYFGEGSWLTVV.

The V gene is TRBV18, the J gene TRBJ1-5; 11 nucleotides match TRBD1. Germline V gives CDR1 KGHSH, CDR2 LQKENI. V lost 0 bases, J lost 7 bases, and 5 bases stayed unmatched. This CDR3 is 16 amino acids long. The CDR3 coding sequence is TGTGCCAGCTCACCACCTGGACAGGGGGCTGGGCAGCCCCAGCATTTT. Its translation is CASSPPGQGAGQPQHF. Variable domain in full (rest from reference TRBV18 and TRBJ1-5): NAGVMQNPRHLVRRRGQEARLRCSPMKGHSHVYWYRQLPEEGLKFMVYLQKENIIDESGMPKERFSAEFPKEGPSILRIQQVVRGDSAAYFCASSPPGQGAGQPQHFGDGTRLSIL.